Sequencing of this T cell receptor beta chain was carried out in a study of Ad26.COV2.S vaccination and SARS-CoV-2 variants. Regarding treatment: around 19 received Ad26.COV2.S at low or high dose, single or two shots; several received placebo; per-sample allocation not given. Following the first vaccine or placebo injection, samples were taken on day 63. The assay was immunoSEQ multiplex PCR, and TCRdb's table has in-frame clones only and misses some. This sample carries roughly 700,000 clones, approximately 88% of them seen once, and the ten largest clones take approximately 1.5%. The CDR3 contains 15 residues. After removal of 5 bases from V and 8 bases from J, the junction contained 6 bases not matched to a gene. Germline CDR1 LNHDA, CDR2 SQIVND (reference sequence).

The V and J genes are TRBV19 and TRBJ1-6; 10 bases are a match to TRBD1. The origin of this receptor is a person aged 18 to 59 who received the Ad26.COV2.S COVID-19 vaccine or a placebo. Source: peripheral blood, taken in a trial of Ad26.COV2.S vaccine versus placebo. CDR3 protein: CASSQRQGADSPLHF. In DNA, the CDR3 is TGTGCCAGTAGTCAAAGACAGGGGGCAGATTCACCCCTCCACTTT.